This T cell receptor beta chain was recovered during a study of cytomegalovirus exposure and HLA in healthy donors. Study results and limitations: Later work found most CMV-associated TCR beta chains apparently HLA-restricted. A link between a missense DCLRE1C variant and TCR beta V- and J-gene trimming emerged from a later analysis. In an earlier analysis, productive rearrangement rates for most beta V segments clustered near 90% or 30%.

As regards this clone: Its target is not known.

CDR1 and CDR2 (germline): SGHTA, FQGNSA. The CDR3 has 14 amino acids. Trimming left V 6 bases short and J 2 bases short, with 14 bases between. The PCR used 60 Vbeta and 13 Jbeta primers. Sequencing used immunoSEQ multiplex PCR; TCRdb keeps in-frame clones, though not all of them. Recorded for this sample: just over 150,000 clones. Sample: PBMCs. This TCR came from a woman in her fifties or sixties in good health and CMV-seronegative. This sequence joins TRBV7-2 and TRBJ2-7; possibly TRBD2 for D (6 bases). The CDR3 region has the DNA TGTGCCAGCAGGGACCCCGGGAGAGCCTACGAGCAGTACTTC. Translating gives CASRDPGRAYEQYF.